The 10 T cell receptor beta chains presented below share a single source sample, sequenced in a study of T-cell memory formation after mild COVID-19. A single record per CDR3 protein comes from TCRdb applying MiXCR to the 5' RACE reads. The sample lists under 150,000 distinct CDR3 sequences, about 17% occurring once. Material: PBMCs or a T cell subset sorted from them (not recorded which). Receptor source: an adult woman who had mild COVID-19 (a few samples of this study predate the infection). Cell type and time point are not known.

The J gene is TRBJ2-1, the V gene TRBV7-9; D remains unclear. V gave up 2 bases and J gave up 9 bases, with 17 bases separating them. The germline V gene encodes CDR1 SEHNR and CDR2 FQNEAQ (reference sequence). The CDR3 loop spans 15 amino acids. The CDR3 sequence is CASSLKSMVPSEQFF. CDR3 nucleotide sequence: TGTGCCAGCAGCTTAAAGAGTATGGTGCCTAGTGAGCAGTTCTTC. Variable domain in full (rest from reference TRBV7-9 and TRBJ2-1): DTGVSQNPRHKITKRGQNVTFRCDPISEHNRLYWYRQTLGQGPEFLTYFQNEAQLEKSRLLSDRFSAERPKGSFSTLEIQRTEQGDSAMYLCASSLKSMVPSEQFFGPGTRLTVL.

Only a few counts were recorded for this clonotype. The chain couples TRBV14 to TRBJ2-1; D uncertain. The V end was cut by 3 bases, the J end by 4 bases, with 7 bases between. The CDR3 runs to 13 residues. Germline V gives CDR1 SGHDN, CDR2 FVKESK. This CDR3 is CASSQYKYNEQFF. As DNA, the CDR3 is TGTGCCAGCAGCCAGTACAAGTACAATGAGCAGTTCTTC.

This clonotype was seen a handful of times. The rearrangement uses TRBV19 and TRBJ2-7; D is perhaps TRBD2 (7 bases). This CDR3 region has 15 residues. Germline assignment: CDR1 LNHDA and CDR2 SQIVND (reference sequence). V shed 3 bases and J shed 3 bases, with 15 bases lying between them. CDR3 amino acids: CASSIGGGPDYEQYF. In DNA form, the CDR3 reads TGTGCCAGTAGTATCGGCGGGGGCCCCGACTACGAGCAGTACTTC.

This clonotype showed up just a few times. This chain connects TRBV3-1 to TRBJ2-4, with D uncertain. Trimming left V 1 base short and J 0 bases short, with 4 bases between. The V gene's germline CDR1 is LGHDT and CDR2 YNNKEL (reference sequence). The CDR3 consists of 14 residues. The CDR3 loop reads CASSQAGAKNIQYF. The DNA of the CDR3 is TGTGCCAGCAGCCAAGCGGGAGCCAAAAACATTCAGTACTTC.

The rearrangement uses TRBV6-5 and TRBJ1-1, with D maybe TRBD1 (5 bases). This CDR3 region has 13 residues. Trimming stripped 8 bases from V and 3 bases from J, with 13 bases between. The germline V gene encodes CDR1 MNHEY and CDR2 SVGAGI. This CDR3 reads CASGIDRDTEAFF. The CDR3, as DNA: TGTGCCAGCGGAATTGACAGAGACACTGAAGCTTTCTTT.

This rearrangement joins TRBV4-1 to TRBJ1-2; 9 bases line up with TRBD1. V lost 8 bases and J lost 5; bases outside the gene matches: 12. Germline V CDR1 and CDR2: MGHRA, YSYEKL. The CDR3 totals 15 residues. The CDR3 region is CASGSTGGRQYGYTF. CDR3 DNA: TGCGCCAGCGGCTCGACAGGGGGGCGGCAATATGGCTACACCTTC.

The V call is TRBV2, the J call TRBJ2-1; weak D call: TRBD2 (5 bases). Germline assignment: CDR1 SNHLY and CDR2 FYNNEI. The CDR3 spans 15 residues. V was clipped by 7 bases and J by 5 bases, with 18 bases between them. The chain's CDR3 is CASIDLLANDNEQFF. CDR3 in DNA: TGTGCCAGCATTGATTTATTAGCGAATGACAATGAGCAGTTCTTC.

This chain joins TRBV18 and TRBJ1-2; possible D gene TRBD1, 6 bases. Germline assignment: CDR1 KGHSH and CDR2 LQKENI. This CDR3 is 14 amino acids long. Deletions cut 2 bases from V and 4 bases from J, with 11 bases between. The CDR3 DNA sequence: TGTGCCAGCTCACCAGGGGGCGAAGGCTATGGCTACACCTTC. Its translation is CASSPGGEGYGYTF. Using reference TRBV18 and TRBJ1-2 for the parts outside the CDR3, the full variable domain is NAGVMQNPRHLVRRRGQEARLRCSPMKGHSHVYWYRQLPEEGLKFMVYLQKENIIDESGMPKERFSAEFPKEGPSILRIQQVVRGDSAAYFCASSPGGEGYGYTFGSGTRLTVV.

This chain links TRBV5-1 with TRBJ2-7; 9 bases line up with TRBD2. V shed 0 bases and J 2 bases; nucleotides not matched to a gene: 6. Per the germline V gene, CDR1 is SGHRS and CDR2 is YFSETQ. This CDR3 is built from 16 residues. The CDR3, as DNA: TGCGCCAGCAGCTTGGCAGCGGGGGGCCCAACCTACGAGCAGTACTTC. Residues: CASSLAAGGPTYEQYF.

This clonotype was detected many times. The genes are TRBV24-1 and TRBJ1-1; D call uncertain. The CDR3 consists of 12 residues. V was pared by 6 bases and J by 6 bases, with 10 bases between. The V gene's germline CDR1 is KGHDR and CDR2 SFDVKD. The CDR3 DNA is TGTGCCACCAGTAATGGAGCGTCTGAAGCTTTCTTT. Protein product: CATSNGASEAFF.